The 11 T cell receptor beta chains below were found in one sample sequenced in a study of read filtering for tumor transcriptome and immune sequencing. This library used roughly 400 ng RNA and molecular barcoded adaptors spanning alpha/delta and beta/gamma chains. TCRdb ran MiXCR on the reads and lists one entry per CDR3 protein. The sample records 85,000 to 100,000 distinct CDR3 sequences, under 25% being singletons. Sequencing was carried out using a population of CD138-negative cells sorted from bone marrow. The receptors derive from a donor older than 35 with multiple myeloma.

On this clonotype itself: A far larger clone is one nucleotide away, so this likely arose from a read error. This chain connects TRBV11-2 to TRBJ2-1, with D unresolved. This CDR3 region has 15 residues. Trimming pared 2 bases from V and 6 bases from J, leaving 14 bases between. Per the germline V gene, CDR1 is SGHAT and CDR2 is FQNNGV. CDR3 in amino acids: CASSLIQSSANEQFF. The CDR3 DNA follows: TGTGCCAGCAGCTTAATACAGTCTTCCGCCAATGAGCAGTTCTTC.

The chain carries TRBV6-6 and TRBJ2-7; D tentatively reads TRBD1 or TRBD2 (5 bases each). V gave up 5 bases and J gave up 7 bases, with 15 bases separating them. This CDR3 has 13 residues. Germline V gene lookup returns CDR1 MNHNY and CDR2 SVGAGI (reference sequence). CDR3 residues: CASSPQGAVEQYF. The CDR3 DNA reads TGTGCCAGCAGTCCTCAGGGAGCGGTAGAGCAGTACTTC.

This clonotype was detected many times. The CDR3 loop is CASSLRDSQETQYF. CDR3 coding DNA: TGTGCCAGCAGCCTCCGGGACAGTCAAGAGACCCAGTACTTC. The chain links TRBV7-9 to TRBJ2-5; 7 bases are shared with TRBD1. CDR3 length equals 14 residues. V lost 5 bases and J lost 2; bases outside the gene matches: 5. Germline CDR1 and CDR2: SEHNR and FQNEAQ (reference sequence).

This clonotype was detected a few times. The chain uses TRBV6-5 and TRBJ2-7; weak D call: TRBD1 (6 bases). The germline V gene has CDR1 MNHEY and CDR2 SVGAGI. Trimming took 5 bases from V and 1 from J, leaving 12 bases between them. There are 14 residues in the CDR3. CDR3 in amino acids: CASSRTVSSYEQYF. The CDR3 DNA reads TGTGCCAGCAGTCGGACAGTGTCGTCCTACGAGCAGTACTTC.

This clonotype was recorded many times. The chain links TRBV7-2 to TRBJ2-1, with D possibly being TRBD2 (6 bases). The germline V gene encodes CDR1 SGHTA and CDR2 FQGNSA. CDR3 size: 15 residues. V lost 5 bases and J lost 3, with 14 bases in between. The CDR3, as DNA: TGTGCCAGCAGCGAGGACTACGGATACTACAATGAGCAGTTCTTC. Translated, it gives CASSEDYGYYNEQFF.

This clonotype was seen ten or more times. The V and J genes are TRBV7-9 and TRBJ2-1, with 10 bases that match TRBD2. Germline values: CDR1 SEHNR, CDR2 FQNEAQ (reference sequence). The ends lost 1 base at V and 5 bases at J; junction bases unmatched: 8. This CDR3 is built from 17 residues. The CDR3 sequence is CASSLVPSGGLDNEQFF. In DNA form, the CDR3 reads TGTGCCAGCAGCTTAGTTCCTAGCGGGGGCCTTGACAATGAGCAGTTCTTC.

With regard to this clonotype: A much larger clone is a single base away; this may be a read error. The CDR3 here is CSGTRDRRTYEQYF. The CDR3 nucleotides read TGCAGTGGTACAAGGGACAGGCGAACCTACGAGCAGTACTTC. This chain joins TRBV20-1 and TRBJ2-7; 8 positions match TRBD1. V was pared by 7 bases and J by 2 bases, with 10 bases of the junction left unmatched. This CDR3 region has 14 residues. Looked up from germline, CDR1 is DFQATT and CDR2 is SNEGSKA (reference sequence).

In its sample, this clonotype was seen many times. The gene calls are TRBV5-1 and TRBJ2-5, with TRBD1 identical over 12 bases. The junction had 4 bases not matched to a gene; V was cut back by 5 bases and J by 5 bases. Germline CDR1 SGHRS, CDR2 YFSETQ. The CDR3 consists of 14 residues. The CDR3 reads CASRGQGATETQYF. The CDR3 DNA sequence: TGCGCCAGCAGGGGACAGGGGGCGACGGAGACCCAGTACTTC. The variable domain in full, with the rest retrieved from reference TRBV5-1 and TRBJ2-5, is KAGVTQTPRYLIKTRGQQVTLSCSPISGHRSVSWYQQTPGQGLQFLFEYFSETQRNKGNFPGRFSGRQFSNSRSEMNVSTLELGDSALYLCASRGQGATETQYFGPGTRLLVL.

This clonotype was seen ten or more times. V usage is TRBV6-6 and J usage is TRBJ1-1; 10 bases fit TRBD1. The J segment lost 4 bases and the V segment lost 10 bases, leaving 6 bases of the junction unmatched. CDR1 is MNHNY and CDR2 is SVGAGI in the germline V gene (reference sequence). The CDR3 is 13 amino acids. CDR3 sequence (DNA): TGTGCCACTCGACAGGGGGCGAGCACTGAAGCTTTCTTT. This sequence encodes CATRQGASTEAFF.

The CDR3 nucleotides are TGTGCCAGCTCACCAGGGATTAATGAGCAGTTCTTC. Amino acids: CASSPGINEQFF. The rearrangement uses TRBV18 and TRBJ2-1; no definite D call. Per germline, CDR1 KGHSH and CDR2 LQKENI. This CDR3 comprises 12 residues. Trimming pared 2 bases from V and 7 bases from J, leaving 6 bases between. Drawing the rest from reference TRBV18 and TRBJ2-1, the complete variable domain is NAGVMQNPRHLVRRRGQEARLRCSPMKGHSHVYWYRQLPEEGLKFMVYLQKENIIDESGMPKERFSAEFPKEGPSILRIQQVVRGDSAAYFCASSPGINEQFFGPGTRLTVL.

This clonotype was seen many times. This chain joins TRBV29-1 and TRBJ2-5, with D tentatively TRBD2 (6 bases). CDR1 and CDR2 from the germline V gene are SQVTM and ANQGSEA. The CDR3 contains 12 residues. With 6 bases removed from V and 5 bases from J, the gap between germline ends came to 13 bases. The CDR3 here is CSVSAGRETQYF. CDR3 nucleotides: TGCAGCGTCTCCGCGGGAAGGGAGACCCAGTACTTC.